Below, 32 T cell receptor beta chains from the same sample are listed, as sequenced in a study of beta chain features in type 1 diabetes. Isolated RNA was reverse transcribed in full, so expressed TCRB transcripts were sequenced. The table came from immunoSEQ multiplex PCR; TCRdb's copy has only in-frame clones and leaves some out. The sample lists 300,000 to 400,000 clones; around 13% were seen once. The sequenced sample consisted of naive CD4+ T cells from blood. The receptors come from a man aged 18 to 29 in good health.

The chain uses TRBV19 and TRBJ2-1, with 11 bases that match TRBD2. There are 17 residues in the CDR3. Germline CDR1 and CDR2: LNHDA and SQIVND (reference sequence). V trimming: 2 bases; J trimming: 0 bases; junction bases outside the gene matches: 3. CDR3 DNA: TGTGCCAGTAGTATAACTAGCGGGAGACTCTCCTACAATGAGCAGTTCTTC. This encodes CASSITSGRLSYNEQFF.

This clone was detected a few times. CDR3 residues: CASSLLQGTMNMAKNIQYF. Here the CDR3 DNA reads TGTGCCAGCAGCTTGTTACAGGGAACCATGAATATGGCCAAAAACATTCAGTACTTC. J is TRBJ2-4 and V is TRBV11-2, with D perhaps TRBD1 (6 bases). Germline CDR1 SGHAT, CDR2 FQNNGV. The ends were cut back, 3 bases at V and 1 base at J, with 22 bases in the middle. The CDR3 consists of 19 residues.

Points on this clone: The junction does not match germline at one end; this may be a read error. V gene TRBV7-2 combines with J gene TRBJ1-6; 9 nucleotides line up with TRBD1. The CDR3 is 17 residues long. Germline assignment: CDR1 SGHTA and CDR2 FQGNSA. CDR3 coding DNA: TGTGTCAGCAGCTTAGGCCGAGGACAGGGGTTTAATTCACCCCTCCACTTT. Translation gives CVSSLGRGQGFNSPLHF.

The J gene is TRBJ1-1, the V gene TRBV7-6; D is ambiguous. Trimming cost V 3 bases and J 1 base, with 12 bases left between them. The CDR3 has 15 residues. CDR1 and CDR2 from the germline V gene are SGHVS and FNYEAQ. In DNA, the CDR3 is TGTGCCAGCAGCTTCTCGTTTGCAGAGAACACTGAAGCTTTCTTT. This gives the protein CASSFSFAENTEAFF.

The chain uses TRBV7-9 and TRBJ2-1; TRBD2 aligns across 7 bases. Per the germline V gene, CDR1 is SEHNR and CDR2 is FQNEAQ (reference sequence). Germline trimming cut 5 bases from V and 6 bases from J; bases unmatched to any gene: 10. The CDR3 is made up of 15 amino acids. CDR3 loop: CASSPPAGAANEQFF. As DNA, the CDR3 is TGTGCCAGCAGCCCCCCGGCGGGAGCAGCCAATGAGCAGTTCTTC.

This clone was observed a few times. The CDR3 sequence is CASSLGTGSDTQYF. The CDR3, as DNA: TGTGCCAGCAGCTTGGGGACTGGTTCGGATACGCAGTATTTT. The chain uses TRBV5-6 and TRBJ2-3; D is possibly TRBD2 (5 bases). V dropped 0 bases and J dropped 6 bases, with 11 bases sitting between them. The CDR3 loop spans 14 amino acids. Germline CDR1 and CDR2: SGHDT and YYEEEE.

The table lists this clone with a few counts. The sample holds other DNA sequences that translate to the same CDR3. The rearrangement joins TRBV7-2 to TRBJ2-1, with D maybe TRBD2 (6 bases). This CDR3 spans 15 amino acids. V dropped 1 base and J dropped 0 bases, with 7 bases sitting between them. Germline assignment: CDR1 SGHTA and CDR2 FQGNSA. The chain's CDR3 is CASSLDGSSYNEQFF. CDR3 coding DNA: TGTGCCAGCAGCTTAGACGGGAGCTCCTACAATGAGCAGTTCTTC.

Written as DNA, the CDR3 is TGTGCCAGCTCACCAGGGGCGGCTATGAATTCACCCCTCCACTTT. It yields the protein CASSPGAAMNSPLHF. This chain links TRBV18 with TRBJ1-6, with D possibly being TRBD1 (5 bases). CDR3 length: 15 residues. The ends were cut back, 2 bases at V and 7 bases at J, with 12 bases in the middle. From germline, CDR1 is KGHSH and CDR2 LQKENI.

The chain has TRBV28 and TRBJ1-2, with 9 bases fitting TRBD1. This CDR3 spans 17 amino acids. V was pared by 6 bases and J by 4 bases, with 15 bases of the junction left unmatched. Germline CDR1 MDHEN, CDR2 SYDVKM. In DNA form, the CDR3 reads TGTGCCAGCAGCCCTTTGGGTGGACAGGGGACTATCTATGGCTACACCTTC. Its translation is CASSPLGGQGTIYGYTF.

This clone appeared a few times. In nucleotides, the CDR3 is TGTGCCAGTAGGCCAAGGGGAAGGGGGCTTTTTGGCTACACCTTC. Translated, it gives CASRPRGRGLFGYTF. This chain connects TRBV19 to TRBJ1-2; 7 positions agree with TRBD1. The CDR3 is made up of 15 amino acids. From germline, CDR1 is LNHDA and CDR2 SQIVND (reference sequence). J was trimmed by 7 bases and V by 6 bases; bases with no gene match: 14.

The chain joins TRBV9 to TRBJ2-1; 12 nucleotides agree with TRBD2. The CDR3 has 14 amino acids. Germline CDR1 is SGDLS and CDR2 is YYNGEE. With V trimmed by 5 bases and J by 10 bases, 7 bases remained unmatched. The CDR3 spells CASSLTGTSGEQFF. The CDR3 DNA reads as TGTGCCAGCAGTCTAACCGGGACTAGCGGGGAGCAGTTCTTC. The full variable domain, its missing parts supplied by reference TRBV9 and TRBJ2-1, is DSGVTQTPKHLITATGQRVTLRCSPRSGDLSVYWYQQSLDQGLQFLIQYYNGEERAKGNILERFSAQQFPDLHSELNLSSLELGDSALYFCASSLTGTSGEQFFGPGTRLTVL.

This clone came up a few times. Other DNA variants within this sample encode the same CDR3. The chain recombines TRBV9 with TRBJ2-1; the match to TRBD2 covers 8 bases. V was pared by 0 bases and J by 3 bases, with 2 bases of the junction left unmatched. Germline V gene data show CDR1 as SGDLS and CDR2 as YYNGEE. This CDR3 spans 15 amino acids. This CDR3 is CASSVGGTSYNEQFF. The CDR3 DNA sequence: TGTGCCAGCAGCGTAGGGGGGACTAGCTACAATGAGCAGTTCTTC.

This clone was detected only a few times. DNA for the CDR3: TGTGCCAGCAGCCAAGCCGACAGGTCTAATGAAAAACTGTTTTTT. Translating it yields CASSQADRSNEKLFF. The chain has TRBV4-2 and TRBJ1-4; weak D call: TRBD1 (6 bases). Deletions cut 1 base from V and 3 bases from J, with 9 bases between. The CDR3 length is 15 residues. Germline CDR1 reads LGHNA; CDR2 reads YNFKEQ.

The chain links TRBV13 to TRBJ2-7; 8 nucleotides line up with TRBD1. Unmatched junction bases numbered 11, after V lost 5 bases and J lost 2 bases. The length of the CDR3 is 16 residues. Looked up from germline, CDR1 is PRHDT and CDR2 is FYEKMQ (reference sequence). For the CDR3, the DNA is TGTGCCAGCAGCCCACCGGCCGGGACAGGCCCCTACGAGCAGTACTTC. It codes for CASSPPAGTGPYEQYF.

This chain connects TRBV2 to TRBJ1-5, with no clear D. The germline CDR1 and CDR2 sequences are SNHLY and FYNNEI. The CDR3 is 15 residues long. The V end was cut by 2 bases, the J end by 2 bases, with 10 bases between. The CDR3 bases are TGTGCCAGCAGTGAAATATTGGGAGGCAATCAGCCCCAGCATTTT. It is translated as CASSEILGGNQPQHF.

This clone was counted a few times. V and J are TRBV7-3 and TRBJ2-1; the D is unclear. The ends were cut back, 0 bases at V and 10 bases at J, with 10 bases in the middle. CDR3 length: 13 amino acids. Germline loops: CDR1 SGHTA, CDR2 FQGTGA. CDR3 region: CASSLTRSQEQFF. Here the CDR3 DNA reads TGTGCCAGCAGCTTAACCCGCTCCCAGGAGCAGTTCTTC.

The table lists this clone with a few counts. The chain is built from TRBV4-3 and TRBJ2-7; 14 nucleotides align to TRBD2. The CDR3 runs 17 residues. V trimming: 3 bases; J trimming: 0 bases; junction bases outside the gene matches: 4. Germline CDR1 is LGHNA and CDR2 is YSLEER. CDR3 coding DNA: TGCGCCAGCAGCCAGGGGACTAGCGGGGGTAGCTCCTACGAGCAGTACTTC. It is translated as CASSQGTSGGSSYEQYF.

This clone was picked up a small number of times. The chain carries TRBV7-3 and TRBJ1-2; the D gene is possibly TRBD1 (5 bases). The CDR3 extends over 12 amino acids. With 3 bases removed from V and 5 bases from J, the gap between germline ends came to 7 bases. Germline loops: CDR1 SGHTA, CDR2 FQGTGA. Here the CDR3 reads CASSFSGYGYTF. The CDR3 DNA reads TGTGCCAGCAGCTTTTCAGGGTATGGCTACACCTTC. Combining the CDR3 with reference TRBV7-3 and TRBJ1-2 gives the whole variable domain GAGVSQTPSNKVTEKGKYVELRCDPISGHTALYWYRQSLGQGPEFLIYFQGTGAADDSGLPNDRFFAVRPEGSVSTLKIQRTERGDSAVYLCASSFSGYGYTFGSGTRLTVV.

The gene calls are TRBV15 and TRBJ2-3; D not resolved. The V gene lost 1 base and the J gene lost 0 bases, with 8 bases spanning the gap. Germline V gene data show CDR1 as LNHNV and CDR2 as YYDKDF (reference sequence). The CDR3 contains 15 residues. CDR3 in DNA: TGTGCCACCAGCAGAGGAGGAACTAGCACAGATACGCAGTATTTT. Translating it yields CATSRGGTSTDTQYF.

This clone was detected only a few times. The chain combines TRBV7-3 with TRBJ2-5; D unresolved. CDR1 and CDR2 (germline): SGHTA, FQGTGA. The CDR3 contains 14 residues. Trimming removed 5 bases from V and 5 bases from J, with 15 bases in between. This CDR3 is CASSPMAAGETQYF. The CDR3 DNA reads TGTGCCAGCAGCCCTATGGCCGCCGGGGAGACCCAGTACTTC.

The CDR3 region is CASSLSRQGGRYEQYF. The DNA for the CDR3 is TGTGCCAGCAGCTTAAGCCGCCAGGGGGGCCGGTACGAGCAGTACTTC. The chain recombines TRBV7-2 with TRBJ2-7, with D perhaps TRBD1 (7 bases). Germline CDR1 is SGHTA and CDR2 is FQGNSA. Trimming cost V 2 bases and J 4 bases, with 18 bases left between them. This CDR3 contains 16 residues. Filled out from reference TRBV7-2 and TRBJ2-7, the complete variable domain reads GAGVSQSPSNKVTEKGKDVELRCDPISGHTALYWYRQSLGQGLEFLIYFQGNSAPDKSGLPSDRFSAERTGGSVSTLTIQRTQQEDSAVYLCASSLSRQGGRYEQYFGPGTRLTVT.

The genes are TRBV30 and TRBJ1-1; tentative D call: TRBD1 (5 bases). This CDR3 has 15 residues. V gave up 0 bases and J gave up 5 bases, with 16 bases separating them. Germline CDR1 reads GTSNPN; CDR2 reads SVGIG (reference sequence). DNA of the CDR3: TGTGCCTGGAGTGTAGGGGCACAGATGGGGACTGAAGCTTTCTTT. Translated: CAWSVGAQMGTEAFF.

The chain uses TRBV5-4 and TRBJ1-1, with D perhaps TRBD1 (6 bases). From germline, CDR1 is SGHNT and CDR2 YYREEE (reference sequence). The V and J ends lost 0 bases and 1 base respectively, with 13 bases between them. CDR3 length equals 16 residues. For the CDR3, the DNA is TGTGCCAGCAGCTTGGACAGGGCCCCGGGGAACACTGAAGCTTTCTTT. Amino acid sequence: CASSLDRAPGNTEAFF.

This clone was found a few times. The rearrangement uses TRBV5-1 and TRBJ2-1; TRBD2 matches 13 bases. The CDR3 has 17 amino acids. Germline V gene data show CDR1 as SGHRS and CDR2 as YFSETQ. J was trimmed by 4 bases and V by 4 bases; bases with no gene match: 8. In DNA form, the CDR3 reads TGCGCCAGCAGCGGGCGAGGACTAGCGGGGGATTACAATGAGCAGTTCTTC. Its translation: CASSGRGLAGDYNEQFF.

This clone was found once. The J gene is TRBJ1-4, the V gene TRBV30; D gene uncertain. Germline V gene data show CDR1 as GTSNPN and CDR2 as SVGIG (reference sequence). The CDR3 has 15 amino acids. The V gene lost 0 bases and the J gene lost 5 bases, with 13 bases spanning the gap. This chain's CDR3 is CAWSVIPGLNEKLFF. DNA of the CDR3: TGTGCCTGGAGTGTAATACCTGGGCTCAATGAAAAACTGTTTTTT.

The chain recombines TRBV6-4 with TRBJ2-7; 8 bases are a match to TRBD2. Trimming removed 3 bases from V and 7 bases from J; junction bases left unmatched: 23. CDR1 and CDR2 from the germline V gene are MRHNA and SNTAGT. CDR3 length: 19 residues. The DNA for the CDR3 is TGTGCCAGCAGTGATACCTCAGAGACTCCGGGACTAGTGCTGAGGGAGCAGTACTTC. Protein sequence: CASSDTSETPGLVLREQYF.

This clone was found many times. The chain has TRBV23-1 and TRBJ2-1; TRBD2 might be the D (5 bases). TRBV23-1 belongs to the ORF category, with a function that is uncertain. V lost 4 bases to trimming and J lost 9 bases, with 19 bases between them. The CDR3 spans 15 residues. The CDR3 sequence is CASSRPSTRGIEQFF. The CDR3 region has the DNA TGCGCCAGCAGTCGCCCGAGTACCCGAGGGATTGAGCAGTTCTTC.

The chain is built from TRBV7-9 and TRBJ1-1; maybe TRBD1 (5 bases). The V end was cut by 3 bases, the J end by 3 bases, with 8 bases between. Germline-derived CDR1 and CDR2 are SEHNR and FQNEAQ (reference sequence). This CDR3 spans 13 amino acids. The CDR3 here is CASSFEGDTEAFF. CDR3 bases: TGTGCCAGCAGCTTTGAAGGGGACACTGAAGCTTTCTTT.

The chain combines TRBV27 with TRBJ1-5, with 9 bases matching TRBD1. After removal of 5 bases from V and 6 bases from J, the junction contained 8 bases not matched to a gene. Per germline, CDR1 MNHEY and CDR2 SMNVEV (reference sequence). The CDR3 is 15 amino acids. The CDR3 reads CASSAIQGAVQPQHF. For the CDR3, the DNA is TGTGCCAGCAGTGCAATACAGGGGGCGGTTCAGCCCCAGCATTTT.

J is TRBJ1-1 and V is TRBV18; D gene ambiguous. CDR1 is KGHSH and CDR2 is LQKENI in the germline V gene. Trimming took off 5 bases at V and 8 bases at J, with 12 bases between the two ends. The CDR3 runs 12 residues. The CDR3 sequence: CASSSRELEAFF. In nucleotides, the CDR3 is TGTGCCAGCTCATCAAGGGAGCTGGAAGCTTTCTTT. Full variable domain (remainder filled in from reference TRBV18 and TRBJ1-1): NAGVMQNPRHLVRRRGQEARLRCSPMKGHSHVYWYRQLPEEGLKFMVYLQKENIIDESGMPKERFSAEFPKEGPSILRIQQVVRGDSAAYFCASSSRELEAFFGQGTRLTVV.

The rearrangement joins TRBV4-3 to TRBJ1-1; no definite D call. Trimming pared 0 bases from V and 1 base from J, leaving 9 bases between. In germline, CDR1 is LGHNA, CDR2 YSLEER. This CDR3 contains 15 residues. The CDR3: CASSQEGRSNTEAFF. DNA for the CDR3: TGCGCCAGCAGCCAAGAAGGCAGGTCGAACACTGAAGCTTTCTTT.

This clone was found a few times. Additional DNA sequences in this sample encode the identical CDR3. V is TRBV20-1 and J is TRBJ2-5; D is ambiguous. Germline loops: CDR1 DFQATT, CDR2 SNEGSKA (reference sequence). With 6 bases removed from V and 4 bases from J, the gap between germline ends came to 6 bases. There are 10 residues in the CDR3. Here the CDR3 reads CSAGGETQYF. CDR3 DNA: TGCAGTGCCGGTGGAGAGACCCAGTACTTC.